A selection of T cell receptor beta chains follows, all from one sample in a study of cytomegalovirus exposure and HLA in healthy donors. The assay was immunoSEQ multiplex PCR, and TCRdb's table has in-frame clones only and misses some. The repertoire consists of approximately 190,000 clones, with about 81% occurring once and the leading ten covering 2.1%. The sequenced material came from PBMCs. The receptors were sampled from a young woman in good health and CMV-seropositive. Both conserved end residues are part of each CDR3. D genes are given only for firm matches. Clone size, where shown, is once, few, many, or a class for clones that have expanded.

d_call j_call clone_size v_call cdr3_nt cdr3_aa
. TRBJ1-2 . TRBV7-9 TGTGCCAGCAGCGTTACAGGGGGCTACACCTTC CASSVTGGYTF
. TRBJ1-1 few TRBV30 TGTGCCTGGATACACGTCAACACTGAAGCTTTCTTT CAWIHVNTEAFF
. TRBJ1-5 . TRBV28 TGTGCCAGCAGTTTAGACAGATCCACCAATCAGCCCCAGCATTTT CASSLDRSTNQPQHF
. TRBJ1-5 . TRBV4-1 TGTGCCAGCAGCCAAGATCCAGTCCAGCCCCAGCATTTT CASSQDPVQPQHF
. TRBJ1-3 . TRBV6-6 TGTGCCAGCAGTCCACTGAGCTCTGGAAACACCATATATTTT CASSPLSSGNTIYF
TRBD1 TRBJ1-6 . TRBV6-1 TGTGCCAGCAGGGCCGGGACAGGTTCAATATCACCCCTCCACTTT CASRAGTGSISPLHF
TRBD2 TRBJ2-4 few TRBV7-2 TGTGCCAGCAGCTTAGATCCTGGGAGGGGAAACATTCAGTACTTC CASSLDPGRGNIQYF
. TRBJ1-5 few TRBV19 TGTGCCAGTAGCCGGGGATACGGGAATCAGCCCCAGCATTTT CASSRGYGNQPQHF
TRBD1 TRBJ2-2 . TRBV19 TGTGCCAGTAGTATTTTAAGTATGACAGGGGTGACCGGGGAGCTGTTTTTT CASSILSMTGVTGELFF
TRBD1 TRBJ1-1 . TRBV11-2 TGTGCCAGCAGCAGAACAGGGGGCTTCACTGAAGCTTTCTTT CASSRTGGFTEAFF
TRBD1 TRBJ1-2 . TRBV27 TGTGCCAGCAGTTTGGGACAGGGCTATGGCTACACCTTC CASSLGQGYGYTF
TRBD2 TRBJ2-1 . TRBV6-1 TGTGCCAGCAGTGAGTACCTAGCGGGGGGTGAAAGGGAGCAGTTCTTC CASSEYLAGGEREQFF
. TRBJ2-3 . TRBV9 TGTGCCAGCAGCGTAGAGGAGGGAAGCACAGATACGCAGTATTTT CASSVEEGSTDTQYF
. TRBJ1-3 . TRBV29-1 TGCAGCGCCGGGGGGATCTCTGGAAACACCATATATTTT CSAGGISGNTIYF
TRBD1 TRBJ2-4 . TRBV18 TGTGCCAGCTCACCACAGGGGGCCTCCAAAAACATTCAGTACTTC CASSPQGASKNIQYF
TRBD1 TRBJ1-1 . TRBV6-1 TGTGCCAGCCGCCGCCAGGACAGGGTAGCTTTCTTT CASRRQDRVAFF
TRBD2 TRBJ2-5 . TRBV4-2 TGTGCCAGCAGCCGCACGCGAGGAGCGGGGATGCAAGAGACCCAGTACTTC CASSRTRGAGMQETQYF
TRBD1 TRBJ2-1 . TRBV6-5 TGTGCCAGCAGGAACGACAGGGGGGTTACCAATGAGCAGTTCTTC CASRNDRGVTNEQFF
. TRBJ1-5 . TRBV30 TGTGCCTGGAGTCAGGGGCCCACGACGCCCCAGCATTTT CAWSQGPTTPQHF
. TRBJ2-5 once TRBV6-5 TGTGCCAGCAGTTATTATGGTGTAGCGGCAGAGACCCAGTACTTC CASSYYGVAAETQYF
. TRBJ1-3 . TRBV4-2 TGTGCCAGCAGCCCCTTACGGGGGTACGGAAACACCATATATTTT CASSPLRGYGNTIYF
. TRBJ2-3 . TRBV7-8 TGTGCCAGCAGCGCTCGGGCAGATACGCAGTATTTT CASSARADTQYF
TRBD1 TRBJ1-2 . TRBV28 TGTGCCAGCAGTTTAATAGGGACAGGGGGATTTGGCTACACCTTC CASSLIGTGGFGYTF
. TRBJ2-3 . TRBV19 TGTGCCAGTAGTATCCGAGGGGGGGCCGATACGCAGTATTTT CASSIRGGADTQYF
. TRBJ1-5 . TRBV28 TGTGCCAGCAGTTTGGTTTTACAGATACTCTCGGCCCAGCATTTT CASSLVLQILSAQHF
. TRBJ1-6 . TRBV5-6 TGTGCCAGCCGACATGGGGGGAGTGGGTCACCCCTCCACTTT CASRHGGSGSPLHF
. TRBJ2-1 . TRBV7-2 TGTGCCAGCATGCCGGGACATATATACAATGAGCAGTTCTTC CASMPGHIYNEQFF
. TRBJ2-3 . TRBV7-9 TGTGCCAGCAGCTTATCTGACGGGTTCACACCTGATACGCAGTATTTT CASSLSDGFTPDTQYF
. TRBJ1-1 few TRBV28 TGTGCCAGCAGACCTCCAGGGAACACTGAAGCTTTCTTT CASRPPGNTEAFF
. TRBJ2-7 once TRBV5-1 TGCGCCAGCGTCGAAGGCAGGCCACCCTACGAGCAGTACTTC CASVEGRPPYEQYF
TRBD1 TRBJ1-5 . TRBV27 TGTGCCAGCAGCCCCGGGACAGGGTTCCCTCCCAATCAGCCCCAGCATTTT CASSPGTGFPPNQPQHF
. TRBJ2-1 . TRBV2 TGTGCCAGCAGGGAGACAGATACAACCTACAATGAGCAGTTCTTC CASRETDTTYNEQFF
TRBD1 TRBJ1-4 few TRBV6-5 TGTGCCAGCAGTTACTACGGGACAGGGGATGAAAAACTGTTTTTT CASSYYGTGDEKLFF
. TRBJ2-2 few TRBV7-9 TGTGCCAGCAGCCCTACCCAGGGGGGCGGGGAGCTGTTTTTT CASSPTQGGGELFF
. TRBJ1-1 . TRBV11-2 TGTGCCAGCAGCTTAGCTATGGACACTGAAGCTTTCTTT CASSLAMDTEAFF
. TRBJ1-2 . TRBV5-6 TGTGCCAGCAGCTTGGACCAGGGGTATGGCTACACCTTC CASSLDQGYGYTF
. TRBJ1-1 . TRBV5-5 TGTGCCAGCAACTTTGGGGCTGGGAACACTGAAGCTTTCTTT CASNFGAGNTEAFF